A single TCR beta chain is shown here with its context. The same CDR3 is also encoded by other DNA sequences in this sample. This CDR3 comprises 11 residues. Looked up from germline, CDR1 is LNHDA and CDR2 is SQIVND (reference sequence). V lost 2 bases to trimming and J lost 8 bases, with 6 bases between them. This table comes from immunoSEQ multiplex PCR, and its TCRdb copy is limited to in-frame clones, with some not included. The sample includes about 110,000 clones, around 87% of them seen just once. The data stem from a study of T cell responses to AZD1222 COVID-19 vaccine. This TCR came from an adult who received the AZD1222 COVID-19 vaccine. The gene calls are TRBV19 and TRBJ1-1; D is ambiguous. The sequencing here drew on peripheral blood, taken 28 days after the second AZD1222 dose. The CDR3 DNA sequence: TGTGCCAGTAGTATACAGTCAGAAGCTTTCTTT. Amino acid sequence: CASSIQSEAFF.